The 19 T cell receptor beta chains in this list originate from one sample, sequenced in a study of blood T cell repertoires in COVID-19. TCRdb's copy holds only in-frame clones and misses some; the assay was immunoSEQ multiplex PCR. The sample lists around 450,000 clones; roughly 87% were seen once. The source material was PBMCs or T cells enriched from blood (not recorded which). The receptors here all came from a young woman who had recovered from COVID-19.

The rearrangement links TRBV29-1 to TRBJ2-7; 10 positions agree with TRBD2. Trimming at V came to 4 bases and at J to 2 bases, leaving 11 bases not matched to a gene. The germline V gene encodes CDR1 SQVTM and CDR2 ANQGSEA. The CDR3 covers 16 residues. This CDR3 is CSVGAVGTSETYEQYF. The CDR3 region has the DNA TGCAGCGTTGGGGCTGTCGGGACTAGCGAGACCTACGAGCAGTACTTC.

The chain is built from TRBV7-2 and TRBJ2-3; 10 bases map to TRBD2. V was clipped by 5 bases and J by 3 bases; unmatched bases: 11. CDR1 and CDR2 from the germline V gene are SGHTA and FQGNSA. This CDR3 contains 17 residues. The CDR3 bases are TGTGCCAGCAGCGCTGCCCCTAGCGGGGGAGAAACAGATACGCAGTATTTT. Encoded protein: CASSAAPSGGETDTQYF.

The rearrangement joins TRBV7-2 to TRBJ1-5; D is possibly TRBD1 (6 bases). Trimming shortened V by 1 base and J by 3 bases, and 10 bases separated the two germline ends. The CDR3 has 15 amino acids. Germline loops: CDR1 SGHTA, CDR2 FQGNSA. The DNA for the CDR3 is TGTGCCAGCAGCTTAGATTCAGGGGTCAATCAGCCCCAGCATTTT. Its translation is CASSLDSGVNQPQHF.

The CDR3 DNA sequence: TGTGCTAGTGGTTCACCTAGGGGGGGGGAGACCCAGTACTTC. Translation: CASGSPRGGETQYF. The J gene is TRBJ2-5, the V gene TRBV12-5; weak D call: TRBD2 (7 bases). There are 14 residues in the CDR3. Germline CDR1 is LGHNT and CDR2 is FRNRAP. V was pared by 4 bases and J by 5 bases, with 14 bases between.

This chain uses TRBV20-1 with TRBJ2-3, with 8 bases matching TRBD2. Germline V lookup: CDR1 DFQATT, CDR2 SNEGSKA (reference sequence). V lost 3 bases and J lost 3; bases outside the gene matches: 2. The CDR3 is made up of 13 amino acids. CDR3: CSASSGETDTQYF. The CDR3 region has the DNA TGCAGTGCTAGTAGCGGGGAAACAGATACGCAGTATTTT.

This clone has just one count. The chain combines TRBV2 with TRBJ2-5; possible D gene TRBD1, 5 bases. The CDR3 extends over 13 amino acids. Trimming removed 4 bases from V and 7 bases from J, with 13 bases in between. Per germline, CDR1 SNHLY and CDR2 FYNNEI. The CDR3 DNA is TGTGCCAGCAGTGGGGGCGATCGGAGGACCCAGTACTTC. Its protein is CASSGGDRRTQYF.

This clone was counted between two and nine times. The rearrangement links TRBV5-1 to TRBJ2-2; the D gene is possibly TRBD2 (6 bases). The germline V gene has CDR1 SGHRS and CDR2 YFSETQ. V was clipped by 4 bases and J by 4 bases, with 11 bases between them. The CDR3 runs to 14 residues. In DNA, the CDR3 is TGCGCCAGCAGCCATGGGACTTCCACCGGGGAGCTGTTTTTT. Protein sequence: CASSHGTSTGELFF.

The rearrangement uses TRBV15 and TRBJ1-4; TRBD1 is a possible D gene (6 bases). The length of the CDR3 is 14 residues. In germline, CDR1 is LNHNV, CDR2 YYDKDF (reference sequence). The germline V and J ends were trimmed by 2 bases and 8 bases, with 12 bases remaining between them. The CDR3 DNA is TGTGCCACCAGCAGAACCATGGGGGCGGAAAAACTGTTTTTT. Translated: CATSRTMGAEKLFF.

This clone has only one observation. V and J are TRBV28 and TRBJ1-2; 8 nucleotides agree with TRBD1. In germline, CDR1 is MDHEN, CDR2 SYDVKM. The trim removed 6 bases at V and 3 bases at J, leaving 6 bases unmatched. The CDR3 totals 14 residues. CDR3: CASRQTGGDYGYTF. The CDR3 bases are TGTGCCAGCAGACAAACAGGGGGTGACTATGGCTACACCTTC.

This chain joins TRBV30 and TRBJ1-3; perhaps TRBD1 as D (6 bases). V gave up 2 bases and J gave up 2 bases, with 13 bases separating them. The V gene's germline CDR1 is GTSNPN and CDR2 SVGIG (reference sequence). This CDR3 region has 15 residues. CDR3: CAWSRGQYTGNTIYF. In DNA form, the CDR3 reads TGTGCCTGGAGTAGAGGACAGTACACTGGAAACACCATATATTTT.

The gene calls are TRBV7-2 and TRBJ2-5; 10 bases match TRBD1. Germline values: CDR1 SGHTA, CDR2 FQGNSA. With V trimmed by 5 bases and J by 5 bases, 8 bases remained unmatched. The CDR3 has 15 residues. In nucleotides, the CDR3 is TGTGCCAGCAGCGCTGACAGGGGGCAGGGGGAGACCCAGTACTTC. It is translated as CASSADRGQGETQYF.

The J gene is TRBJ2-7, the V gene TRBV4-1; D is unclear. Trimming removed 1 base from V and 7 bases from J, with 5 bases in between. The germline V gene encodes CDR1 MGHRA and CDR2 YSYEKL. The CDR3 sequence is 11 residues long. The CDR3, as DNA: TGCGCCAGCAGCCAAGCGCGGGAGCAGTACTTC. Its translation: CASSQAREQYF.

V gene TRBV4-1 combines with J gene TRBJ1-3; 10 bases are a match to TRBD1. After removal of 3 bases from V and 7 bases from J, the junction contained 6 bases not matched to a gene. This CDR3 has 15 amino acids. Germline V lookup: CDR1 MGHRA, CDR2 YSYEKL. This CDR3 is CASSQVTGGGNTIYF. CDR3 in DNA: TGCGCCAGCAGCCAGGTGACAGGGGGCGGGAACACCATATATTTT.

This rearrangement joins TRBV2 to TRBJ1-2; the match to TRBD1 covers 8 bases. The germline V gene encodes CDR1 SNHLY and CDR2 FYNNEI. This CDR3 contains 13 residues. V gave up 9 bases and J gave up 3 bases; unmatched junction bases: 6. For the CDR3, the DNA is TGTGCCAGTTCCCAGGGGGCTGACTATGGCTACACCTTC. Its protein is CASSQGADYGYTF.

The V and J genes are TRBV5-6 and TRBJ2-7; tentative D call: TRBD2 (6 bases). Germline V gene data show CDR1 as SGHDT and CDR2 as YYEEEE. There are 16 residues in the CDR3. V was shortened by 3 bases and J by 0 bases, with 16 bases between the two germline ends. Written as DNA, the CDR3 is TGTGCCAGCAGCTCGGGCTTGGGACTCGCCTCCTACGAGCAGTACTTC. This gives the protein CASSSGLGLASYEQYF.

The rearrangement joins TRBV11-2 to TRBJ2-7, with a possible D match to TRBD1 (5 bases). Germline assignment: CDR1 SGHAT and CDR2 FQNNGV. Trimming pared 5 bases from V and 3 bases from J, leaving 11 bases between. The length of the CDR3 is 13 residues. The DNA for the CDR3 is TGTGCCAGCAGCCAGGGAAAGGGCTACGAGCAGTACTTC. Amino acid sequence: CASSQGKGYEQYF.

J is TRBJ1-1 and V is TRBV3-1 (or the pseudogene TRBV3-2); 11 positions match TRBD1. The CDR3 loop spans 14 amino acids. Germline loops: CDR1 LGHDT, CDR2 YNNKEL (reference sequence). With 0 bases clipped from V and 10 bases from J, the junction kept 4 bases outside the gene matches. DNA of the CDR3: TGTGCCAGCAGCCAAGATCCGGGACAGGGGGGAGCTTTCTTT. Translating it yields CASSQDPGQGGAFF.

The chain combines TRBV18 with TRBJ2-7; D ambiguous. This CDR3 comprises 13 residues. V lost 3 bases and J 5 bases, leaving 11 bases between the germline ends. Germline CDR1 reads KGHSH; CDR2 reads LQKENI. The chain's CDR3 is CASSPTTRDEQYF. Written as DNA, the CDR3 is TGTGCCAGCTCACCGACCACACGGGACGAGCAGTACTTC.

This clone was seen just once. The chain uses TRBV4-2 and TRBJ1-1; 9 nucleotides line up with TRBD1. J lost 1 base, V lost 3 bases, and 9 bases had no gene match. This CDR3 contains 17 residues. Germline V lookup: CDR1 LGHNA, CDR2 YNFKEQ. CDR3 nucleotide sequence: TGTGCCAGCAGCCACCAATTAAGGGACAGGGCGAACACTGAAGCTTTCTTT. It yields the protein CASSHQLRDRANTEAFF.